The 31 T cell receptor beta chains below were found in one sample sequenced in a study of blood T cells in healthy people across ages. A J-beta primer mix and a sample-barcoded 5' primer were used in a second PCR of about 7 to 12 cycles. TCRdb itself ran the 5' RACE reads through MiXCR, one entry per CDR3 protein. The sample lists about 1.5 million distinct CDR3 sequences, 35% to 45% occurring once. Sequencing was carried out using blood. All receptors derive from a woman under 30 in good health.

This sequence joins TRBV20-1 and TRBJ2-1, with D perhaps matching TRBD1 or TRBD2 (5 bases each). Trimming pared 5 bases from V and 0 bases from J, leaving 14 bases between. Germline-derived CDR1 and CDR2 are DFQATT and SNEGSKA (reference sequence). The CDR3 length is 15 residues. This CDR3 reads CSARTAGSSYNEQFF. CDR3 sequence (DNA): TGCAGTGCTCGCACGGCAGGGAGCTCCTACAATGAGCAGTTCTTC.

In this sample, this clonotype turned up many times. The chain carries TRBV29-1 and TRBJ1-2; 9 bases are a match to TRBD1. From germline, CDR1 is SQVTM and CDR2 ANQGSEA. The CDR3 spans 12 residues. CDR3 loop: CSAGTGNYGYTF. The CDR3 nucleotides are TGCAGTGCTGGGACAGGGAACTATGGCTACACCTTC.

This sequence joins TRBV27 and TRBJ1-1; perhaps TRBD1 as D (5 bases). The V end was cut by 5 bases, the J end by 0 bases, with 13 bases between. Per the germline V gene, CDR1 is MNHEY and CDR2 is SMNVEV (reference sequence). CDR3 length equals 15 residues. Written as DNA, the CDR3 is TGTGCCAGCAGTCCCGTACAGGAAATGAACACTGAAGCTTTCTTT. Translation gives CASSPVQEMNTEAFF.

This clonotype was counted a few times. The V gene is TRBV20-1, the J gene TRBJ2-3, with TRBD2 matching over 14 bases. Looked up from germline, CDR1 is DFQATT and CDR2 is SNEGSKA (reference sequence). V was pared by 3 bases and J by 4 bases, with 9 bases of the junction left unmatched. The CDR3 length is 17 residues. CDR3: CSASKGLAGVIPDTQYF. CDR3 in DNA: TGCAGTGCTAGTAAGGGACTAGCGGGAGTAATCCCAGATACGCAGTATTTT.

The chain links TRBV7-2 to TRBJ2-5; TRBD2 matches at 9 bases. This CDR3 contains 16 residues. J gave up 4 bases and V 0 bases, and 6 bases lay outside the gene matches. Germline V CDR1 and CDR2: SGHTA, FQGNSA. The CDR3 region has the DNA TGTGCCAGCAGCTTAGCTCCCCTAGCGGGATCAGAGACCCAGTACTTC. This codes for CASSLAPLAGSETQYF.

A few counts support this clonotype. The rearrangement links TRBV20-1 to TRBJ1-2; D unresolved. The V and J ends lost 8 bases and 3 bases respectively, with 19 bases between them. The CDR3 is made up of 14 amino acids. CDR1 and CDR2 from the germline V gene are DFQATT and SNEGSKA (reference sequence). CDR3 nucleotides: TGCAGTTGCTTGGCACCCCAGGTGGACTATGGCTACACCTTC. Amino acids: CSCLAPQVDYGYTF.

As to this clonotype: A much larger clone lies one base from this, so it may be a read error. V and J are TRBV7-2 and TRBJ2-3; 12 bases agree with TRBD2. The CDR3 has 16 amino acids. Germline V gene sequence: CDR1 SGHTA, CDR2 FQGNSA. V was pared by 5 bases and J by 4 bases, with 7 bases of the junction left unmatched. CDR3 sequence reads: CASSNGLAGNADTQYF. In DNA form, the CDR3 reads TGTGCCAGCAGCAATGGACTAGCGGGGAACGCAGATACGCAGTATTTT.

V and J are TRBV7-9 and TRBJ1-5; maybe TRBD1 (5 bases). V was clipped by 2 bases and J by 1 base, with 12 bases between them. The CDR3 loop spans 16 amino acids. Per the germline V gene, CDR1 is SEHNR and CDR2 is FQNEAQ (reference sequence). Written as DNA, the CDR3 is TGTGCCAGCAGCTTAAGCTCGGGGGACAGCAATCAGCCCCAGCATTTT. It yields the protein CASSLSSGDSNQPQHF.

The rearrangement links TRBV7-2 to TRBJ2-1; TRBD1 might be the D (6 bases). In germline, CDR1 is SGHTA, CDR2 FQGNSA. Trimming took off 5 bases at V and 7 bases at J, with 12 bases between the two ends. This CDR3 region has 13 residues. CDR3 region: CASSIGGANEQFF. For the CDR3, the DNA is TGTGCCAGCAGCATTGGGGGCGCAAATGAGCAGTTCTTC.

In its sample, this clonotype was seen a few times. This chain joins TRBV11-2 and TRBJ2-1, with D possibly TRBD2 on 6 matching bases. The V gene's germline CDR1 is SGHAT and CDR2 FQNNGV. The CDR3 spans 17 residues. Trimming removed 0 bases at V and 5 bases at J, with 17 bases between. The chain's CDR3 is CASSLDNSFRGDNEQFF. CDR3 nucleotide sequence: TGTGCCAGCAGCTTAGATAATAGTTTTCGCGGGGACAATGAGCAGTTCTTC.

This clonotype was observed a handful of times. V and J are TRBV6-2 or TRBV6-3 and TRBJ2-7; TRBD1 matches 8 bases. V gave up 7 bases and J gave up 6 bases; unmatched junction bases: 8. This CDR3 contains 13 residues. CDR1 and CDR2 (germline): MNHEY, SVGEGT. The CDR3 spells CASTTTDRGEQYF. The CDR3 region has the DNA TGTGCCAGCACCACCACCGACAGGGGCGAGCAGTACTTC.

This chain uses TRBV6-2 or TRBV6-3 with TRBJ2-1; 10 nucleotides align to TRBD2. This CDR3 comprises 15 residues. The ends lost 5 bases at V and 3 bases at J; junction bases unmatched: 4. Germline CDR1 reads MNHEY; CDR2 reads SVGEGT. The CDR3 nucleotides are TGTGCCAGCAGTACTAGCGGGGCTAGCTACAATGAGCAGTTCTTC. This sequence encodes CASSTSGASYNEQFF.

The chain is built from TRBV20-1 and TRBJ2-5, with 7 bases matching TRBD2. Germline CDR1 and CDR2: DFQATT and SNEGSKA (reference sequence). V shed 2 bases, J shed 6 bases, and the junction held 6 bases outside the gene matches. This CDR3 has 13 amino acids. The CDR3 DNA is TGCAGTGCTAGATCCCAGGGAGGGAAGACCCAGTACTTC. The encoded protein is CSARSQGGKTQYF.

The chain combines TRBV29-1 with TRBJ2-3; tentative D call: TRBD2 (5 bases). V was shortened by 0 bases and J by 2 bases, with 12 bases between the two germline ends. This CDR3 comprises 15 residues. Germline-derived CDR1 and CDR2 are SQVTM and ANQGSEA. The CDR3, as DNA: TGCAGCGTTGAAGATTTCCCGAGGGTCACAGATACGCAGTATTTT. This sequence encodes CSVEDFPRVTDTQYF.

This clonotype has just a few counts. This chain joins TRBV7-3 and TRBJ2-7, with TRBD1 as a possible D gene (6 bases). The length of the CDR3 is 16 residues. Germline V lookup: CDR1 SGHTA, CDR2 FQGTGA. Trimming left V 5 bases short and J 0 bases short, with 17 bases between. The CDR3 loop is CASSPSFTGSSYEQYF. CDR3 DNA: TGTGCCAGCAGCCCATCATTCACAGGGAGCTCCTACGAGCAGTACTTC.

There are a few counts of this clonotype. The V gene is TRBV9, the J gene TRBJ2-2; D is unclear. The CDR3 has 15 residues. Germline CDR1 reads SGDLS; CDR2 reads YYNGEE. Trimming removed 0 bases at V and 2 bases at J, with 8 bases between. This chain's CDR3 is CASSVGPSNTGELFF. The CDR3 DNA reads as TGTGCCAGCAGCGTAGGACCCAGTAACACCGGGGAGCTGTTTTTT.

The rearrangement links TRBV30 to TRBJ2-1; D ambiguous. Germline loops: CDR1 GTSNPN, CDR2 SVGIG (reference sequence). CDR3 length: 13 residues. V was clipped by 1 base and J by 5 bases, with 9 bases between them. CDR3 bases: TGTGCCTGGAGTGGGAGTAGGCACAATGAGCAGTTCTTC. Amino acids: CAWSGSRHNEQFF. The full variable domain, in which reference TRBV30 and TRBJ2-1 provide the parts outside the CDR3, is SQTIHQWPATLVQPVGSPLSLECTVEGTSNPNLYWYRQAAGRGLQLLFYSVGIGQISSEVPQNLSASRPQDRQFILSSKKLLLSDSGFYLCAWSGSRHNEQFFGPGTRLTVL.

The V and J genes are TRBV3-1 and TRBJ1-2; possible D gene TRBD1, 5 bases. Germline values: CDR1 LGHDT, CDR2 YNNKEL (reference sequence). The CDR3 has 13 amino acids. V dropped 2 bases and J dropped 3 bases, with 7 bases sitting between them. The CDR3 loop is CASSQWDDYGYTF. As DNA, the CDR3 is TGTGCCAGCAGCCAATGGGACGACTATGGCTACACCTTC.

In this sample, this clonotype turned up a few times. The chain has TRBV4-3 and TRBJ2-3; D uncertain. The V end lost 3 bases, the J end lost 4 bases, and 11 bases lay between the germline ends. This CDR3 region has 14 residues. From germline, CDR1 is LGHNA and CDR2 YSLEER. The chain's CDR3 is CASSHPPWADTQYF. Written as DNA, the CDR3 is TGCGCCAGCAGCCATCCCCCTTGGGCAGATACGCAGTATTTT.

The chain is built from TRBV20-1 and TRBJ2-7, with unresolved D. Germline V gene sequence: CDR1 DFQATT, CDR2 SNEGSKA (reference sequence). Trimming cost V 2 bases and J 7 bases, with 12 bases left between them. The CDR3 runs to 12 residues. The CDR3 protein is CSARLNYNEQYF. CDR3 DNA sequence: TGCAGTGCTAGACTAAACTACAATGAGCAGTACTTC.

The V gene is TRBV27, the J gene TRBJ2-1, with 8 bases identical to TRBD2. After removal of 1 base from V and 3 bases from J, the junction contained 8 bases not matched to a gene. Germline CDR1 and CDR2: MNHEY and SMNVEV (reference sequence). The length of the CDR3 is 17 residues. The CDR3 sequence: CASSLLAGRSGYNEQFF. Written as DNA, the CDR3 is TGTGCCAGCAGTTTATTAGCGGGACGCTCCGGCTACAATGAGCAGTTCTTC.

This clonotype was detected ten times or more. The J gene is TRBJ1-2, the V gene TRBV20-1; TRBD1 is a possible D gene (5 bases). This CDR3 comprises 13 residues. Trimming shortened V by 0 bases and J by 2 bases, and 7 bases separated the two germline ends. Germline V gene data show CDR1 as DFQATT and CDR2 as SNEGSKA (reference sequence). The CDR3 here is CSARDRQNYGYTF. CDR3 DNA sequence: TGCAGTGCTAGAGATAGACAGAACTATGGCTACACCTTC.

This clonotype was counted only a few times. The chain uses TRBV6-2 or TRBV6-3 and TRBJ2-7; D ambiguous. The CDR3 contains 13 residues. V was clipped by 5 bases and J by 2 bases, with 10 bases between them. Germline-derived CDR1 and CDR2 are MNHEY and SVGEGT. The CDR3 loop reads CASSDIGPYEQYF. In nucleotides, the CDR3 is TGTGCCAGCAGTGATATAGGTCCCTACGAGCAGTACTTC.

The V and J genes are TRBV20-1 and TRBJ2-7; D call uncertain. There are 14 residues in the CDR3. Germline-derived CDR1 and CDR2 are DFQATT and SNEGSKA (reference sequence). Trimming removed 0 bases at V and 3 bases at J, with 12 bases between. CDR3 sequence (DNA): TGCAGTGCTAGAGATCCCCGTTTGGACTACGAGCAGTACTTC. Amino acids: CSARDPRLDYEQYF.

This clonotype has more than one count but fewer than ten. The V call is TRBV29-1, the J call TRBJ2-7; tentative D call: TRBD1 (6 bases). Germline V gene sequence: CDR1 SQVTM, CDR2 ANQGSEA. Trimming stripped 7 bases from V and 2 bases from J, with 12 bases between. The CDR3 length is 12 residues. The CDR3 DNA sequence: TGCAGCGCCGGGGACACAGCCTACGAGCAGTACTTC. It translates to CSAGDTAYEQYF.

This clonotype has just a few counts. The genes are TRBV10-3 and TRBJ2-1; D gene unclear. The ends were cut back, 0 bases at V and 12 bases at J, with 6 bases in the middle. CDR1 is ENHRY, CDR2 SYGVKD, per germline. The CDR3 runs 11 residues. Here the CDR3 DNA reads TGTGCCATCAGTGAGTCCGGTGGGCAGTTCTTC. Its protein product is CAISESGGQFF.

The gene calls are TRBV30 and TRBJ1-2, with D unresolved. The germline V gene encodes CDR1 GTSNPN and CDR2 SVGIG (reference sequence). The germline V and J ends were trimmed by 0 bases and 9 bases, with 8 bases remaining between them. The CDR3 spans 11 residues. CDR3 sequence reads: CAWSVRASYTF. The CDR3 DNA reads as TGTGCCTGGAGTGTACGAGCAAGCTACACCTTC.

The V and J genes are TRBV11-2 and TRBJ2-7; TRBD2 matches 7 bases. The V and J ends lost 4 bases and 2 bases, in that order; junction bases with no gene match: 5. There are 14 residues in the CDR3. CDR1 and CDR2 from the germline V gene are SGHAT and FQNNGV. CDR3 nucleotides: TGTGCCAGCAGCTGGGGGAGCGGGGCCTACGAGCAGTACTTC. This encodes CASSWGSGAYEQYF.

In its sample, this clonotype was seen a few times. The rearrangement joins TRBV12-3 or TRBV12-4 to TRBJ2-1, with D perhaps TRBD1 or TRBD2 (6 bases each). The CDR3 covers 16 residues. V was pared by 1 base and J by 3 bases, with 13 bases between. The CDR3 DNA is TGTGCCAGCAGTTTAGGCGGGACAACTCGCTACAATGAGCAGTTCTTC. Residues: CASSLGGTTRYNEQFF.

The table lists this clonotype with a few counts. The rearrangement uses TRBV27 and TRBJ2-3; TRBD1 might be the D (6 bases). The CDR3 has 17 residues. V was cut by 2 bases and J by 1 base, with 16 bases left in between. Germline CDR1 and CDR2: MNHEY and SMNVEV (reference sequence). DNA of the CDR3: TGTGCCAGCAGTTTACCCGCACAGGGCACTCGCACAGATACGCAGTATTTT. Amino acid sequence: CASSLPAQGTRTDTQYF.

A few counts support this clonotype. The chain carries TRBV4-2 and TRBJ2-1, with 11 bases identical to TRBD2. This CDR3 contains 14 residues. After removal of 0 bases from V and 14 bases from J, the junction contained 6 bases not matched to a gene. Germline V lookup: CDR1 LGHNA, CDR2 YNFKEQ. CDR3 region: CASSQDLTSGIEFF. The CDR3 DNA follows: TGTGCCAGCAGCCAAGATTTGACTAGCGGGATAGAGTTCTTC.